The 6 T cell receptor beta chains in this list originate from one sample, sequenced in a study of high-grade serous ovarian cancer treatment subgroups. Tumor samples were taken before definitive surgery or chemotherapy. The data were produced by immunoSEQ multiplex PCR, yet TCRdb's version contains in-frame clones alone and is incomplete. The table includes approximately 960 clones, 66% detected once. Sequenced material: tumor tissue. These receptors were taken from a human donor with high-grade serous ovarian cancer.

The V gene is TRBV7-9, the J gene TRBJ2-5, with 7 bases matching TRBD2. The germline CDR1 and CDR2 sequences are SEHNR and FQNEAQ (reference sequence). CDR3 length equals 15 residues. V trimming: 5 bases; J trimming: 4 bases; junction bases outside the gene matches: 10. CDR3 in amino acids: CASSHSGTSGETQYF. In DNA, the CDR3 is TGTGCCAGCAGCCACAGCGGGACCTCGGGAGAGACCCAGTACTTC.

This rearrangement joins TRBV7-2 to TRBJ2-1, with D maybe TRBD2 (6 bases). The CDR3 consists of 13 residues. Between the trimmed V and J ends, which lost 8 bases and 8 bases, there was a span of 16 bases. The germline CDR1 and CDR2 sequences are SGHTA and FQGNSA. In nucleotides, the CDR3 is TGTGCCAGCGAACTACCGCCGGGAGATGAGCAGTTCTTC. Translating gives CASELPPGDEQFF. Full variable domain (outside the CDR3, taken from reference TRBV7-2 and TRBJ2-1): GAGVSQSPSNKVTEKGKDVELRCDPISGHTALYWYRQSLGQGLEFLIYFQGNSAPDKSGLPSDRFSAERTGGSVSTLTIQRTQQEDSAVYLCASELPPGDEQFFGPGTRLTVL.

By share, this clone counts as large. CDR3 nucleotide sequence: TGCGCCAGCAGCTCCGGGACATTGGCAGATACGCAGTATTTT. Protein product: CASSSGTLADTQYF. The chain recombines TRBV5-1 with TRBJ2-3; D is possibly TRBD1 (6 bases). CDR3 length: 14 amino acids. Looked up from germline, CDR1 is SGHRS and CDR2 is YFSETQ. Trimming took off 3 bases at V and 4 bases at J, with 12 bases between the two ends. Looking up the rest from reference TRBV5-1 and TRBJ2-3 gives the full variable domain: KAGVTQTPRYLIKTRGQQVTLSCSPISGHRSVSWYQQTPGQGLQFLFEYFSETQRNKGNFPGRFSGRQFSNSRSEMNVSTLELGDSALYLCASSSGTLADTQYFGPGTRLTVL.

V gene TRBV11-3 combines with J gene TRBJ2-7; D may be TRBD2 (6 bases). CDR1 SGHNT and CDR2 YENEEA come from the germline V gene. Trimming took 5 bases from V and 5 from J, leaving 19 bases between them. This CDR3 spans 15 amino acids. For the CDR3, the DNA is TGTGCCAGCAGCCATGGTAGCGGAGCTGGGGACGAGCAGTACTTC. It translates to CASSHGSGAGDEQYF.

Only a few counts were recorded for this clone. V and J are TRBV18 and TRBJ1-1; no clear D gene. This CDR3 is built from 15 residues. CDR1 and CDR2 (germline): KGHSH, LQKENI. Trimming stripped 2 bases from V and 2 bases from J, with 12 bases between. CDR3 bases: TGTGCCAGCTCACCATGGCAGGAGATAAACACTGAAGCTTTCTTT. It codes for CASSPWQEINTEAFF.

The chain joins TRBV5-1 to TRBJ2-3; TRBD2 matches 8 bases. Germline V gene lookup returns CDR1 SGHRS and CDR2 YFSETQ. The CDR3 spans 14 residues. The trim removed 2 bases at V and 4 bases at J, leaving 3 bases unmatched. CDR3 sequence (DNA): TGCGCCAGCAGCTTAACCGGGGGGGCAGATACGCAGTATTTT. Amino acids: CASSLTGGADTQYF.